This TCR beta chain emerged from a study of cytomegalovirus exposure and HLA in healthy donors. The study, taken as a whole, reports: An Asian-associated ancestry cluster reportedly showed fewer N-insertions than the approximately 620-donor mean in a later analysis. Available immune exposure information covered CMV serostatus only. In a later analysis, TCR beta V- and J-gene trimming showed a link to a missense DCLRE1C variant.

This CDR3 is built from 13 residues. CDR1 is SGDLS, CDR2 YYNGEE, per germline. The ends were cut back, 0 bases at V and 10 bases at J, with 11 bases in the middle. Of note for this clone: Its specificity is not known.

Primers for the PCR totalled 60 Vbeta and 13 Jbeta. Profiling relied on immunoSEQ multiplex PCR, and the TCRdb table lists in-frame clones only, not all of them. The data show 100,000 to 150,000 clones, 81% seen once. Source material: PBMCs. The chain is built from TRBV9 and TRBJ2-1, with D unresolved. The sequence derives from a young man in good health and CMV-seronegative. CDR3 sequence (DNA): TGTGCCAGCAGCGTAGCTGGCGGCATCGAGCAGTTCTTC. This codes for CASSVAGGIEQFF.